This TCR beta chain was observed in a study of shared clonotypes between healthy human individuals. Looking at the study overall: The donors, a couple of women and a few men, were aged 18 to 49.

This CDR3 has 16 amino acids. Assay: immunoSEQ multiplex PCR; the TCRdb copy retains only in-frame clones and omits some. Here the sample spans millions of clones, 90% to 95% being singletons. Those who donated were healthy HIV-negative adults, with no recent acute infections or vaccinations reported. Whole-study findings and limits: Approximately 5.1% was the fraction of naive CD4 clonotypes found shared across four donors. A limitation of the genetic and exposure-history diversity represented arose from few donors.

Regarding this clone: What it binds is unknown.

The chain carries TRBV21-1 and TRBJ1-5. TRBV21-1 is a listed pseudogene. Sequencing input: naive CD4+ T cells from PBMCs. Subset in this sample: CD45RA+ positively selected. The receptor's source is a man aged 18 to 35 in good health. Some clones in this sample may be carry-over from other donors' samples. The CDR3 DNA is TGTGCCAGCAGCAAAGTTACCAGCTATAGCAATCAGCCCCAGCATTTT. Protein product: CASSKVTSYSNQPQHF.